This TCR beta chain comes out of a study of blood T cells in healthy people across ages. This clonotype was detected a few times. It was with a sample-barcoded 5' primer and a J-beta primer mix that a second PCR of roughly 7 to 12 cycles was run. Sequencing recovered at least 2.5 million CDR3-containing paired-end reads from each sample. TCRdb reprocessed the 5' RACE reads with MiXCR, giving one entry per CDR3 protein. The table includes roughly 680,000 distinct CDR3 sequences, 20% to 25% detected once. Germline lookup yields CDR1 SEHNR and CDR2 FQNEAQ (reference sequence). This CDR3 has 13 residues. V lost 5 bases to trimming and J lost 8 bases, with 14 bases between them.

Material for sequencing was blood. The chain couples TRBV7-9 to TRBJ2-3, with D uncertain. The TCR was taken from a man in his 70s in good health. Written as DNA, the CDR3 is TGTGCCAGCAGCCCGGGTACCTCACGTACGCAGTATTTT. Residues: CASSPGTSRTQYF.